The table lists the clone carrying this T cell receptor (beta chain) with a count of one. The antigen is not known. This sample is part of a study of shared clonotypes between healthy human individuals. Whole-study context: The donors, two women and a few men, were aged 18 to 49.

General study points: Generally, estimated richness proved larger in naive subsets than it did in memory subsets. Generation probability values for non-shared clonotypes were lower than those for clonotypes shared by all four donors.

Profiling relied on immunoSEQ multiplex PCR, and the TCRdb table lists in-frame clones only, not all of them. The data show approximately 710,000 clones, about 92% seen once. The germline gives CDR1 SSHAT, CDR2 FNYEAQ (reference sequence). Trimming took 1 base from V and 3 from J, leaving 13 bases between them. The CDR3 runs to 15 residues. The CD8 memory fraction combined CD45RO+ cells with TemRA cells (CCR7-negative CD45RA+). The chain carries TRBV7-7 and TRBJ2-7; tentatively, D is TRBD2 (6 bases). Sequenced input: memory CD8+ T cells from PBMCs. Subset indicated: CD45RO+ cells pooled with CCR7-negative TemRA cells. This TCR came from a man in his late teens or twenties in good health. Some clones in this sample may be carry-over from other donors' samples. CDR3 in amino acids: CASSLEPGLNYEQYF. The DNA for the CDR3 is TGTGCCAGCAGCTTAGAACCGGGACTGAACTACGAGCAGTACTTC.